These T cell receptor beta chains were read from a single sample in a study of vaccination and CD4 T cells after COVID-19. These receptors' targets are unknown. Each CDR3 protein is one row after TCRdb ran MiXCR on the PCR reads. The data contain 4,500 to 5,000 distinct CDR3 sequences, approximately 64% of them seen just once; the ten biggest clones take up around a third. Sequencing was performed on CD4+ T cells from blood, cultured in vitro. These receptors came from a human donor in good health. The CDR3 runs from the conserved cysteine through the conserved F or W. The D gene is left open where the match is weak. Clone sizes are given selectively: once, few, many, or a class where the clone is expanded.

j_call,d_call,v_call,clone_size,cdr3_nt,cdr3_aa
TRBJ2-3,NA,TRBV6-2/TRBV6-3,NA,TGTGCCAGCAGTTACTCCCACGGGTGGGGCCTGGAGTTTCCGCGTACGCAGTATTTT,CASSYSHGWGLEFPRTQYF
TRBJ1-1,NA,TRBV11-2,few,TGTGCCAGCACCCCGATGGGGTTAAAAGTTGAAGCTTTCTTT,CASTPMGLKVEAFF
TRBJ1-2,NA,TRBV28,NA,TGTGCCAGCAGTTTACGGACTGTTCGTAACTATGGCTACACCTTC,CASSLRTVRNYGYTF
TRBJ1-6,NA,TRBV7-8,NA,TGTGCCAGCAGCCTGGGCGGAGAGGCTACCGAAAGGAGATCACCCCTCCACTTT,CASSLGGEATERRSPLHF
TRBJ2-2,TRBD2,TRBV19,NA,TGTGCCAGCCGGGGGGGGGACACCAACACCGGGGAGCTGTTTTTT,CASRGGDTNTGELFF
TRBJ2-7,TRBD2,TRBV6-5,NA,TGTGCCAGCAGTTACGGGGCGGCTAGCGGGAGCATCCCCTACGAGCAGTACTTC,CASSYGAASGSIPYEQYF
TRBJ2-2,NA,TRBV10-1,NA,TGCGCCAGCAGTGAGCCCCTACAGGGTTTGGAGCTGTTTTTT,CASSEPLQGLELFF
TRBJ2-5,TRBD2,TRBV20-1,NA,TGCAGTGCTAGATCCGGGACTAGGCTAGAGACCCAGTACTTC,CSARSGTRLETQYF
TRBJ1-1,TRBD1,TRBV2,NA,TGTGCCAGCAGTTCTACAGGGGAGGGGAACACTGAAGCTTTCTTT,CASSSTGEGNTEAFF
TRBJ1-2,NA,TRBV19,NA,TGTGCCAGTAGTATCGGTTTGGGTCGAGACTTCTCCTATGGCTACACCTTC,CASSIGLGRDFSYGYTF
TRBJ1-5,NA,TRBV20-1,NA,TGCAGTGCTAGAGCAGGGGTCCAGCCCCAGCATTTT,CSARAGVQPQHF
TRBJ1-2,NA,TRBV6-2/TRBV6-3,NA,TGTGCCAGCAGTTCACCTTCAGGCACCGGGGGGTATGGCTACACCTTC,CASSSPSGTGGYGYTF
TRBJ1-5,TRBD1,TRBV15,NA,TGTGCCACCAGCGGGACAGGGTCCCGTCAGCCCCAGCATTTT,CATSGTGSRQPQHF
TRBJ2-7,NA,TRBV19,NA,TGTGCCAGTAGTCTTGGGGGGTCCTACGAGCAGTACTTC,CASSLGGSYEQYF
TRBJ1-5,TRBD1,TRBV7-2,NA,TGTGCCAGCAGCTACAGGGGGGATCAGCCCCAGCATTTT,CASSYRGDQPQHF
TRBJ2-2,NA,TRBV18,medium-sized,TGTGCCAGCTCACCACCGGGGGGAAACACCGGGGAGCTGTTTTTT,CASSPPGGNTGELFF
TRBJ2-3,NA,TRBV6-1,few,TGTGCCAGCAGTGACCAGACGGGTGGCACAGATACGCAGTATTTT,CASSDQTGGTDTQYF
TRBJ2-7,TRBD1,TRBV7-8,NA,TGTGCCAGCAGCTTAACAGGGGGCGAGCAGTACTTC,CASSLTGGEQYF
TRBJ1-1,NA,TRBV19,NA,TGTGCCAGTGGGAGGGCTGAAGCTTTCTTT,CASGRAEAFF
TRBJ1-5,NA,TRBV6-2/TRBV6-3,NA,TGTGCCAGCAGCTACCCTTCAGACAGTCAGCCCCAGCATTTT,CASSYPSDSQPQHF
TRBJ2-7,NA,TRBV30,NA,TGTGCCTGGACTCCGGGACTGATAAGCTCCTACGAGCAGTACTTC,CAWTPGLISSYEQYF
TRBJ1-5,NA,TRBV20-1,NA,TGCAGTGCTAGTGCCGGGGCAGGTGTCCTGCCCCAGCATTTT,CSASAGAGVLPQHF
TRBJ1-1,NA,TRBV20-1,NA,TGCAGTGCCCCAGGTCACACTGAAGCTTTCTTT,CSAPGHTEAFF
TRBJ1-1,TRBD1,TRBV24-1,NA,TGTGCCACCAGTGATTTGCCCGGACAGGGTAGCTTCTTT,CATSDLPGQGSFF
TRBJ2-2,NA,TRBV15,few,TGTGCCACCAGCAGAGGGGGGACGCCGAACACCGGGGAGCTGTTTTTT,CATSRGGTPNTGELFF
TRBJ2-2,TRBD2,TRBV20-1,NA,TGCAGTGCTAGAGTAGCGGGGGGCGTAACCGGGGAGCTGTTTTTT,CSARVAGGVTGELFF
TRBJ1-6,TRBD1,TRBV20-1,once,TGCAGTCGCGGGACAGCGGGATCACCCCTCCACTTT,CSRGTAGSPLHF
TRBJ2-4,TRBD1,TRBV27,few,TGTGCCAGCAGAGGGACAGATCAAAACATTCAGTACTTC,CASRGTDQNIQYF
TRBJ1-6,NA,TRBV20-1,few,TGCAGTGCTAGAGATGAAGGGCTGCATTCACCCCTCCACTTT,CSARDEGLHSPLHF
TRBJ2-7,NA,TRBV20-1,NA,TGCAGTGCTAGCCCCTTTGGGATCTCCTACGAGCAGTACTTC,CSASPFGISYEQYF
TRBJ2-5,TRBD2,TRBV7-6,few,TGTGCCAGCAGCGGTCTAGCGGGATCATCCGGGGAGACCCAGTACTTC,CASSGLAGSSGETQYF
TRBJ1-1,NA,TRBV12-3/TRBV12-4,NA,TGTGCCAGCAGTCTTACAGGTTACAACACTGAAGCTTTCTTT,CASSLTGYNTEAFF
TRBJ2-1,NA,TRBV19,NA,TGTGCCAGCCACGGGGACTTTCTCCCCTACAATGAGCAGTTCTTC,CASHGDFLPYNEQFF
TRBJ2-5,TRBD2,TRBV23-1,NA,TGCGCCAGCAGTCAATCCCCAGCGGGGGGCGGAATGGAGACCCAGTACTTC,CASSQSPAGGGMETQYF
TRBJ2-7,NA,TRBV2,few,TGTGCCAGCAACTACCTAGGGTCCTACGAGCAGTACTTC,CASNYLGSYEQYF
TRBJ2-7,NA,TRBV7-2,NA,TGTGCCAGCAGCTTACGGACGGACTCCTACGAGCAGTACTTC,CASSLRTDSYEQYF
TRBJ1-2,NA,TRBV7-9,NA,TGTGCCAGCAGCTTGAGAGAAGGCTACACCTTC,CASSLREGYTF
TRBJ1-2,NA,TRBV12-3/TRBV12-4,NA,TGTGCCAGCAGGGCCGGGACACAAGGCTATGGCTACACCTTC,CASRAGTQGYGYTF
TRBJ2-7,NA,TRBV2,few,TGTGCCAGCAGTGACTCCTACGAGCAGTACTTC,CASSDSYEQYF
TRBJ2-1,TRBD1,TRBV6-2/TRBV6-3,once,TGTGCCAGCAGCTCCCCACGGACAGGGCCCCCTGTGCAGTTCTTC,CASSSPRTGPPVQFF
TRBJ2-1,TRBD2,TRBV20-1,NA,TGCAGTGCTAGGGCCCCCGGGACTAGCGGGGAGGTCTTC,CSARAPGTSGEVF
TRBJ1-2,NA,TRBV20-1,NA,TGCAGTGCTCCGAAACGGGGGCAGGGCGGCTATGGCTACACCTTC,CSAPKRGQGGYGYTF